This T cell receptor beta chain stems from a study of human T cells and chemical hapten exposure. Background on the study: All patients underwent weekly scalp dosing with diphenylcyclopropenone for the full approximately 25-week study.

The CDR3 totals 18 residues. The germline CDR1 and CDR2 sequences are KGHSH and LQKENI. V lost 4 bases to trimming and J lost 5 bases; unmatched junction nucleotides: 12. Whole-study results and caveats: TCRs above 1 in 1000 frequency did not change with DPC sensitization.

The library tagged each cDNA molecule with unique molecular identifiers. Source study methods: Samples contained a median of 95,638 TCRs, with a range of about 23,224 to 750,000. TCRdb processed the RACE reads anew with MiXCR; each CDR3 protein has one entry. The V and J calls and clone size come from TCRdb's table, not from the authors' own analysis. This table holds over 70,000 distinct CDR3 sequences, approximately 10% found once. This clonotype was counted many times. The antigen remains undetermined. Time point defined: patch test 2, 6 weeks after DPC sensitization. Specified treatment: therapeutic diphenylcyclopropenone sensitization with weekly scalp DPC.

The sequence was collected from a man aged 18 to 29 with alopecia areata. Some clones in this sample may be carry-over from other donors' samples. The chain combines TRBV18 with TRBJ2-5; 14 bases match TRBD2. Sequences were derived from whole blood, sampled in connection with sensitization to the hapten diphenylcyclopropenone (DPC). CDR3 region: CASSLGTSGGTLTETQYF. The CDR3 DNA follows: TGTGCCAGCTCACTCGGGACTAGCGGGGGAACCTTGACGGAGACCCAGTACTTC.